This TCR beta chain emerged from a study of shared clonotypes between healthy human individuals. Study conclusions and caveats: Some naive CD4 clonotypes, around 5%, turned up in common across a handful of donors.

The material for each subset, its genomic DNA, was split evenly across several immunoSEQ plates. This table comes from immunoSEQ multiplex PCR, and its TCRdb copy is limited to in-frame clones, with some not included. Of 850,000 to 1,200,000 clones in the sample, around 74% were seen once. As concerns this clone: No antigen is known for it.

Trimming pared 6 bases from V and 8 bases from J, leaving 10 bases between. CDR3 length: 11 residues. The germline gives CDR1 MNHNS, CDR2 SASEGT. This chain links TRBV6-1 with TRBJ1-2; tentatively, D is TRBD1 (5 bases). Sequencing input: memory CD4+ T cells sorted from blood. The subset is: CD45RA-negative fraction. The origin of this receptor is a man aged 18 to 30 in good health. CDR3: CASSRVSGYTF. DNA for the CDR3: TGTGCCAGCAGCAGGGTTTCGGGCTACACCTTC.